This is a list of T cell receptor beta chains from one sample in a study of blood T cells in healthy people across ages. Each CDR3 protein is one row after TCRdb ran MiXCR on the 5' RACE reads. This sample has hundreds of thousands of distinct CDR3 sequences, with roughly 50% found just once. The sample comprised blood. The receptors shown here come from a man aged 55-75 years in good health. Both conserved end residues are part of each CDR3. The D gene is left open where the match is weak. Clone size is stated in some rows and not others, as once, few, many or a class when expanded.

TRBV20-1	TRBJ2-7	14	NA	NA	TGCAGTGCTAGAGACCCCGGGGCCTACTACGAGCAGTACTTC	CSARDPGAYYEQYF
TRBV5-1	TRBJ2-5	15	NA	NA	TGCGCCAGCAGATCTGGCAGGGGAAATCAAGAGACCCAGTACTTC	CASRSGRGNQETQYF
TRBV2	TRBJ1-4	15	NA	TRBD1	TGTGCCAGCAGTGTCCGGACAGGGGGTAATGAAAAACTGTTTTTT	CASSVRTGGNEKLFF
TRBV10-3	TRBJ1-1	13	NA	NA	TGTGCCATCAGTGAGTCGCCGGGACCTGAAGCTTTCTTT	CAISESPGPEAFF
TRBV4-1	TRBJ1-2	14	NA	NA	TGCGCCAGCAGCCAAGATCCCACAGTCTATGGCTACACCTTC	CASSQDPTVYGYTF
TRBV6-2/TRBV6-3	TRBJ2-7	13	many	NA	TGTGCCAGCAGTAGGGACGTCTCCTACGAGCAGTACTTC	CASSRDVSYEQYF
TRBV5-1	TRBJ2-5	16	few	NA	TGCGCCAGCAGCCGCGTTGGCGGGGACCTCCAAGAGACCCAGTACTTC	CASSRVGGDLQETQYF
TRBV2	TRBJ1-4	13	NA	NA	TGTGCCAGCATTACACTAATAAATGAAAAACTGTTTTTT	CASITLINEKLFF
TRBV20-1	TRBJ1-2	14	few	TRBD1	TGCAGTGCTAGGGACAGGGGTTTAGGGTATGGCTACACCTTC	CSARDRGLGYGYTF
TRBV7-9	TRBJ2-7	12	NA	NA	TGTGCCAGCACCCCCCATACAGGCGAGCAGTACTTC	CASTPHTGEQYF
TRBV3-1	TRBJ2-1	17	NA	TRBD2	TGTGCCAGCAGCCAAGGTAGCGGGGGGGCCGTCTACAATGAGCAGTTCTTC	CASSQGSGGAVYNEQFF
TRBV2	TRBJ2-3	15	NA	NA	TGTGCCACCACGAAGGGGGGGGACCCCACAGATACGCAGTATTTT	CATTKGGDPTDTQYF
TRBV3-1	TRBJ2-3	14	NA	NA	TGTGCCAGCAGCCAAGGGGGGTTTAAAGATACGCAGTATTTT	CASSQGGFKDTQYF
TRBV5-1	TRBJ1-1	18	NA	NA	TGCGCCAGCAGCTTGGGCTACGCGAGTCGGCGTCTGAACACTGAAGCTTTCTTT	CASSLGYASRRLNTEAFF
TRBV7-2	TRBJ2-5	14	many	TRBD2	TGTGCCAGCAGCTCTGGGACTATTAGGGGGACCCAGTACTTC	CASSSGTIRGTQYF
TRBV9	TRBJ2-4	14	few	TRBD1	TGTGCCAGCAGCCCCCGCGGACAGGGGAACATTCAGTACTTC	CASSPRGQGNIQYF
TRBV4-1	TRBJ2-6	12	few	NA	TGCGCCAGTGCCGCTGGGGCCAACGTCCTGACTTTC	CASAAGANVLTF
TRBV25-1	TRBJ2-5	12	NA	NA	TGTACCAGCAGTAAACCTTCGGAGACCCAGTACTTC	CTSSKPSETQYF
TRBV24-1	TRBJ2-1	14	NA	NA	TGTGCCACCAGTGATTTGATCTTAACCGATGAGCAGTTCTTC	CATSDLILTDEQFF
TRBV10-3	TRBJ2-4	16	few	TRBD1	TGTGCCATCAGTGATCCCAGGGGGATAGCCAAAAACATTCAGTACTTC	CAISDPRGIAKNIQYF
TRBV5-1	TRBJ2-2	16	NA	NA	TGCGCCAGCAGCTTGCCGGACAGCGCGACCACCGGGGAGCTGTTTTTT	CASSLPDSATTGELFF
TRBV6-1	TRBJ2-1	17	NA	TRBD1	TGTGCCCGCCGGAACGCAGCCCCGGGACAGGGCTACAATGAGCAGTTCTTC	CARRNAAPGQGYNEQFF
TRBV14	TRBJ2-5	15	once	TRBD1	TGTGCCAGCAGCTCTGACAGGGTTTATCGAGAGACCCAGTACTTC	CASSSDRVYRETQYF
TRBV7-2	TRBJ2-7	15	NA	TRBD1	TGTGCCAGCAGCTTGTCGGGGACGTACAAGGGGGCCCAGTACTTC	CASSLSGTYKGAQYF
TRBV20-1	TRBJ1-2	14	NA	NA	TGCAGTGCTAGAGATGACGGTACAGTGGGTGGCTACACCTTC	CSARDDGTVGGYTF
TRBV27	TRBJ1-2	14	NA	NA	TGTGCCAGCAGTTCAGGAGTAGGGGCGCAAGGCTACACCTTC	CASSSGVGAQGYTF
TRBV7-9	TRBJ1-1	12	NA	NA	TGTGCCAGCAGCTTAGAAGAGGGTGAAGCTTTCTTT	CASSLEEGEAFF
TRBV7-9	TRBJ2-6	15	NA	NA	TGTGCCAGCAGCTTCCCCCAATCTGGGGCCAACGTCCTGACTTTC	CASSFPQSGANVLTF
TRBV20-1	TRBJ2-7	14	NA	NA	TGCAGTGCTAGGGATCGTCGGGGGATGAACGAGCAGTACTTC	CSARDRRGMNEQYF
TRBV12-3/TRBV12-4	TRBJ1-1	13	NA	NA	TGTGCCAGCCTCGGACGGAGGAACACTGAAGCTTTCTTT	CASLGRRNTEAFF
TRBV7-2	TRBJ2-7	15	NA	NA	TGTGCCAGCAGCCCCCGGGCAGGGACCCCCTACGAGCAGTACTTC	CASSPRAGTPYEQYF
TRBV4-1	TRBJ1-4	17	NA	NA	TGCGCCAGCAGCCAAGGGGAGTCGGACCTGGCTAATGAAAAACTGTTTTTT	CASSQGESDLANEKLFF
TRBV19	TRBJ1-5	17	NA	NA	TGTGCCAGTAGTATACGGGGGGTGGGGGCCGCCAATCAGCCCCAGCATTTT	CASSIRGVGAANQPQHF
TRBV6-2/TRBV6-3	TRBJ2-5	14	few	NA	TGTGCCAGCAGTTACAGCAGGATGGTAGAGACCCAGTACTTC	CASSYSRMVETQYF
TRBV2	TRBJ1-2	15	NA	TRBD1	TGTGCCAGCAGTTCTTTTGGACAGGGGAACTATGGCTACACCTTC	CASSSFGQGNYGYTF
TRBV7-2	TRBJ2-3	15	few	NA	TGTGCCAGCAGCCTCCAGGGGACCCGCACAGATACGCAGTATTTT	CASSLQGTRTDTQYF
TRBV3-1	TRBJ1-1	12	NA	NA	TGTGCCAGCAGCCAAGAGGGGCGTGAAGCTTTCTTT	CASSQEGREAFF
TRBV4-1	TRBJ2-7	16	few	NA	TGCGCCAGCAGCCAAGAGATCGCCCTAAGCTCCTACGAGCAGTACTTC	CASSQEIALSSYEQYF
TRBV20-1	TRBJ2-7	13	once	TRBD1	TGCAGTGCTTCGACAGGGGCGAGGTACGAGCAGTACTTC	CSASTGARYEQYF
TRBV27	TRBJ2-1	16	NA	NA	TGTGCCAGCAGTTTAGCCCCAGGGGAACGATACAATGAGCAGTTCTTC	CASSLAPGERYNEQFF